The 16 T cell receptor beta chains below were found in one sample sequenced in a study of T cell repertoires in cytomegalovirus infection (dated by TCRdb to about 2019). These receptors lack a known antigen. The sample was run on an Illumina HiSeq 1500. TCRdb took the public reads, trimmed them with fastp at Q25, ran MiXCR for clone calling and kept in-frame beta chains. Rows with a matching CDR3 protein are joined into one entry that keeps the most common DNA and genes. Counted in this sample were fewer than 200,000 distinct CDR3 sequences; about 22% of them appeared once. Of the sample, roughly 25% falls within the top ten clones. What this sample's treatment or condition label stands for: in vitro stimulation with specific CMV peptide epitopes to enrich CMV-specific T cells. The sequenced sample was CD8+ T cells from cultured PBMCs, obtained from culture after CMV antigen stimulation. Receptors were obtained from a human donor in good health (CMV status not recorded). Some clones in this sample may be carry-over from other donors' samples.

The chain employs TRBV28 and TRBJ1-2; 8 nucleotides align to TRBD1. The CDR3 sequence is 14 residues long. The V and J ends lost 7 bases and 6 bases, in that order; junction bases with no gene match: 10. CDR1 is MDHEN and CDR2 is SYDVKM in the germline V gene. CDR3 residues: CASTPWGTGHGYTF. The CDR3 DNA is TGTGCCAGCACCCCATGGGGGACAGGTCATGGCTACACCTTC.

The chain uses TRBV7-2 and TRBJ2-1, with D maybe TRBD1 (6 bases). Germline V gene data show CDR1 as SGHTA and CDR2 as FQGNSA. This CDR3 comprises 16 residues. The V end was cut by 5 bases, the J end by 5 bases, with 19 bases between. The CDR3 is CASSSGQSRFDNEQFF. The DNA for the CDR3 is TGTGCCAGCAGCAGCGGACAGTCTAGATTTGACAATGAGCAGTTCTTC.

This chain connects TRBV14 to TRBJ2-5, with D tentatively TRBD2 (6 bases). The CDR3 contains 15 residues. V lost 4 bases and J lost 1, with 13 bases in between. Germline lookup yields CDR1 SGHDN and CDR2 FVKESK. The CDR3 here is CASSRDSRGQETQYF. CDR3 in DNA: TGTGCCAGCAGCCGGGACTCAAGGGGCCAAGAGACCCAGTACTTC.

The chain links TRBV6-2 or TRBV6-3 to TRBJ2-1, with D hard to call. The CDR3 totals 14 residues. V lost 2 bases and J lost 5, with 10 bases in between. Germline values: CDR1 MNHEY, CDR2 SVGEGT. CDR3 region: CASSYNPADNEQFF. CDR3 DNA sequence: TGTGCCAGCAGTTACAATCCCGCCGACAATGAGCAGTTCTTC.

The chain couples TRBV12-3 or TRBV12-4 to TRBJ2-1; possible D gene TRBD2, 5 bases. The germline V and J ends were trimmed by 3 bases and 7 bases, with 13 bases remaining between them. This CDR3 is 14 amino acids long. In DNA form, the CDR3 reads TGTGCCAGCAGTTTGGGCGGGTTGGGGAATGAGCAGTTCTTC. Translation: CASSLGGLGNEQFF.

The chain recombines TRBV7-8 with TRBJ2-7; D is undetermined. The germline V and J ends were trimmed by 1 base and 0 bases, with 13 bases remaining between them. This CDR3 region has 16 residues. Germline loops: CDR1 SGHVS, CDR2 FQNEAQ. The CDR3 DNA follows: TGTGCCAGCAGCTTAGTCCTTAGTGGCGCCTCCTACGAGCAGTACTTC. It specifies CASSLVLSGASYEQYF.

The chain carries TRBV7-3 and TRBJ2-7; 10 bases align to TRBD1. The V gene end was trimmed by 1 base and the J gene end by 2 bases; junction bases not matched to a gene: 2. Germline loops: CDR1 SGHTA, CDR2 FQGTGA. The CDR3 has 15 residues. CDR3 loop: CASSLNGQGAYEQYF. In DNA, the CDR3 is TGTGCCAGCAGCTTAAATGGACAGGGGGCCTACGAGCAGTACTTC.

This clonotype was found a few times. The chain has TRBV7-2 and TRBJ2-3; D is possibly TRBD2 (5 bases). Trimming took off 2 bases at V and 5 bases at J, with 14 bases between the two ends. Germline loops: CDR1 SGHTA, CDR2 FQGNSA. This CDR3 region has 15 residues. CDR3 residues: CASSLNGLAGDTQYF. The CDR3 DNA reads TGTGCCAGCAGCTTAAACGGGCTAGCAGGAGATACGCAGTATTTT.

This clonotype was observed a few times. V usage is TRBV7-8 and J usage is TRBJ1-2, with 7 bases aligning to TRBD1. V shed 3 bases, J shed 5 bases, and the junction held 12 bases outside the gene matches. CDR1 and CDR2 (germline): SGHVS, FQNEAQ. CDR3 length: 16 residues. As DNA, the CDR3 is TGTGCCAGCAGCTTCCTGCCCGGGACAGAAGCGTATGGCTACACCTTC. As protein: CASSFLPGTEAYGYTF.

J is TRBJ2-1 and V is TRBV11-2; D might be TRBD2 (6 bases). Germline V CDR1 and CDR2: SGHAT, FQNNGV. V lost 7 bases to trimming and J lost 12 bases, with 22 bases between them. The CDR3 length is 14 residues. CDR3 sequence: CASIPGTPHLGQFF. In DNA, the CDR3 is TGTGCCAGCATACCCGGGACTCCCCACCTGGGGCAGTTCTTC.

The chain employs TRBV6-5 and TRBJ2-7; TRBD1 matches 8 bases. Germline CDR1 and CDR2: MNHEY and SVGAGI. This CDR3 has 14 amino acids. V shed 2 bases and J 5 bases; nucleotides not matched to a gene: 5. The CDR3 loop is CASSYETGDDEQYF. The CDR3 bases are TGTGCCAGCAGTTACGAGACAGGGGATGACGAGCAGTACTTC.

The V call is TRBV12-3 or TRBV12-4, the J call TRBJ2-5; 10 nucleotides line up with TRBD2. The CDR3 runs 16 residues. V was pared by 2 bases and J by 5 bases, with 8 bases of the junction left unmatched. DNA of the CDR3: TGTGCCAGCAGTTTACATTCTAGCGGGGGAGTCGAGACCCAGTACTTC. Its translation: CASSLHSSGGVETQYF.

The chain couples TRBV10-2 to TRBJ2-1; D remains unclear. The germline CDR1 and CDR2 sequences are WSHSY and SAAADI. The CDR3 is made up of 11 amino acids. The V end was cut by 6 bases, the J end by 4 bases, with 4 bases between. The CDR3 is CASRTYNEQFF. CDR3 DNA: TGCGCCAGCAGGACGTACAATGAGCAGTTCTTC.

The chain links TRBV12-3 or TRBV12-4 to TRBJ1-3; D uncertain. Trimming took off 2 bases at V and 0 bases at J, with 8 bases between the two ends. CDR3 length: 15 amino acids. In DNA form, the CDR3 reads TGTGCCAGCAGTTTATCGGGCAGCTCTGGAAACACCATATATTTT. This sequence encodes CASSLSGSSGNTIYF.

This clonotype appeared a few times. The chain is built from TRBV7-9 and TRBJ1-4; D remains ambiguous. The CDR3 extends over 14 amino acids. V lost 5 bases and J lost 0, with 7 bases in between. Germline loops: CDR1 SEHNR, CDR2 FQNEAQ (reference sequence). The CDR3 nucleotides read TGTGCCAGCAGCCGAGAACCAACTAATGAAAAACTGTTTTTT. Amino acids: CASSREPTNEKLFF.

The genes are TRBV7-2 and TRBJ2-7; tentatively, D is TRBD1 (6 bases). The CDR3 extends over 15 amino acids. V gave up 1 base and J gave up 1 base, with 11 bases separating them. Germline V gives CDR1 SGHTA, CDR2 FQGNSA. CDR3 sequence: CASSLGRGWSYEQYF. The DNA for the CDR3 is TGTGCCAGCAGCTTAGGCAGGGGTTGGTCCTACGAGCAGTACTTC.